This TCR beta chain was retrieved from a study of STAT5B mutations in CD4+ large granular lymphocyte leukemia. Findings of the study overall: CD4-sorted patient repertoires seemed more clonal than healthy CD4+ repertoires. 25% of private leukemic clonotypes occurred rarely in other patients' non-leukemic repertoires. Compared with healthy controls (2/35), patient top clones favored TRBV06 (8/27).

This clone was observed a handful of times. The antigen remains unidentified. Only in-frame clones appear in the TCRdb table, and some are missing; sequencing was by immunoSEQ multiplex PCR. The table has 30,000 to 40,000 clones, under 80% seen once. CDR1 is LNHNV and CDR2 is YYDKDF in the germline V gene (reference sequence). The CDR3 loop spans 14 amino acids. Trimming took off 0 bases at V and 2 bases at J, with 8 bases between the two ends. The receptor was derived from a human donor in good health. The V and J genes are TRBV15 and TRBJ2-7; no clear D. The sequenced material came from CD4+ T cells from blood buffy coats. CDR3 residues: CATSRDPNTYEQYF. The CDR3, as DNA: TGTGCCACCAGCAGAGATCCCAACACCTACGAGCAGTACTTC.